This T cell receptor beta chain appears in the sequencing data of a study of T-cell reconstitution after alpha-beta-depleted transplantation in children. Construction of the TCRbeta library involved unique molecular identifiers. TCRdb reprocessed the PCR reads with MiXCR, giving one entry per CDR3 protein. The sample carries about 610,000 distinct CDR3 sequences, about 10% recorded once. The CDR3 runs 17 residues. V lost 5 bases and J lost 0, with 20 bases in between. From germline, CDR1 is SQVTM and CDR2 ANQGSEA. The material was PBMCs from the stem cell graft donor, obtained from the stem cell graft. The receptor comes from a human donor who donated a stem cell graft to a child with acute myeloid leukemia. The chain recombines TRBV29-1 with TRBJ1-5; a possible D gene is TRBD1 (5 bases). The CDR3 loop is CSVQDTGTGSSNQPQHF. The DNA for the CDR3 is TGCAGCGTTCAGGATACCGGGACCGGGAGTAGCAATCAGCCCCAGCATTTT.